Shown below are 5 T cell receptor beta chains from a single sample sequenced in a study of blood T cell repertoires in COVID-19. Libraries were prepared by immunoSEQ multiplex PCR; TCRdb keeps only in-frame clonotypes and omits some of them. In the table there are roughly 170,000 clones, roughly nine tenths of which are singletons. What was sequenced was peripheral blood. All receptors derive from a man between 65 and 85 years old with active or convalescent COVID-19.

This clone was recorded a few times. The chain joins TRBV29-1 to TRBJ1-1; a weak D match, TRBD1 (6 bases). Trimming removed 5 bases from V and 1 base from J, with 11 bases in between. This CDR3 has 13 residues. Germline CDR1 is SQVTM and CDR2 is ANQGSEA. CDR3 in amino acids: CSVTGNGNTEAFF. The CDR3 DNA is TGCAGCGTTACAGGGAACGGGAACACTGAAGCTTTCTTT.

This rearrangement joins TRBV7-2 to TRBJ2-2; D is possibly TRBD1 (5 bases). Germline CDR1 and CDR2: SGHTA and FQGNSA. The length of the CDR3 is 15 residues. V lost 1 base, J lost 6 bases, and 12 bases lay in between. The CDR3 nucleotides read TGTGCCAGCAGCTTAGGGTCCAGGGCAGCCGGGGAGCTGTTTTTT. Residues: CASSLGSRAAGELFF.

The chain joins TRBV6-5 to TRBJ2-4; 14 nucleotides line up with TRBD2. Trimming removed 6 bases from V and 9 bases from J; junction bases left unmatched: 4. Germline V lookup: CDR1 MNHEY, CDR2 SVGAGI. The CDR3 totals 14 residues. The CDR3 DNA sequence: TGTGCCAGCAGGGACGGGACTAGCGGGAGCATTCAGTACTTC. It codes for CASRDGTSGSIQYF.

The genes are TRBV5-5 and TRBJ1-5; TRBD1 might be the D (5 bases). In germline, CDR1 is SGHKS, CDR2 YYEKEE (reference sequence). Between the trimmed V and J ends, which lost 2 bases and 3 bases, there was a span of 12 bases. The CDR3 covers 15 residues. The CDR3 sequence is CASSFYDRSNQPQHF. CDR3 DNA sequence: TGTGCCAGCAGCTTCTATGACAGATCCAATCAGCCCCAGCATTTT.

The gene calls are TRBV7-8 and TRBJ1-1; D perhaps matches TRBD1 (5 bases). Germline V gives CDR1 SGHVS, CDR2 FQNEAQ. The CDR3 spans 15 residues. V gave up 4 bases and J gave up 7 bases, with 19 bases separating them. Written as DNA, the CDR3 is TGTGCCAGCAGCTGGCCCCCGGAGGGGACGCGTGAAGCTTTCTTT. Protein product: CASSWPPEGTREAFF.